A selection of T cell receptor beta chains follows, all from one sample in a study of blood T cell repertoires in COVID-19. Repertoires were generated with immunoSEQ multiplex PCR, while TCRdb's copy carries only in-frame clones and drops some. Here the sample spans approximately 280,000 clones, approximately 91% being singletons. Sequenced material: peripheral blood. The origin of the receptors is a woman aged 55 to 70 with acute or convalescent COVID-19. The CDR3 runs from the conserved cysteine through the conserved F or W. Each record gives: V gene, D gene, J gene, clone size, CDR3 protein, CDR3 DNA. The D gene is left open where the match is weak. The listing skips clone size in some rows; elsewhere it reads once, few, many or a size class.

V gene: TRBV5-4; D gene: -; J gene: TRBJ2-6; clone size: once; CDR3 protein: CASTGGANSGANVLTF; CDR3 DNA: TGTGCCAGCACCGGTGGGGCCAACTCTGGGGCCAACGTCCTGACTTTC
V gene: TRBV27; D gene: TRBD2; J gene: TRBJ2-2; clone size: -; CDR3 protein: CASRTSGGPGELFF; CDR3 DNA: TGTGCCAGCAGGACTAGCGGGGGCCCCGGGGAGCTGTTTTTT
V gene: TRBV18; D gene: TRBD1; J gene: TRBJ1-6; clone size: -; CDR3 protein: CASSPYLRDRKTLPPYNSPLHF; CDR3 DNA: TGTGCCAGCTCACCATACCTGAGGGACAGAAAAACTCTCCCGCCTTATAATTCACCCCTCCACTTT
V gene: TRBV15; D gene: TRBD1; J gene: TRBJ1-4; clone size: -; CDR3 protein: CATSSSTGGLLKLFF; CDR3 DNA: TGTGCCACCAGCTCCTCGACAGGGGGGCTTCTAAAACTGTTTTTT
V gene: TRBV5-1; D gene: -; J gene: TRBJ1-2; clone size: -; CDR3 protein: CASSLTTGRGTYGYTF; CDR3 DNA: TGCGCCAGCAGCTTGACGACAGGAAGGGGAACTTATGGCTACACCTTC
V gene: TRBV2; D gene: -; J gene: TRBJ2-7; clone size: -; CDR3 protein: CASSEDSSSYEQYF; CDR3 DNA: TGTGCCAGCAGTGAAGACTCTAGCTCCTACGAGCAGTACTTC
V gene: TRBV29-1; D gene: TRBD1; J gene: TRBJ1-1; clone size: -; CDR3 protein: CSVEGQGVTEAFF; CDR3 DNA: TGCAGCGTTGAGGGACAGGGGGTCACTGAAGCTTTCTTT
V gene: TRBV28; D gene: TRBD2; J gene: TRBJ2-7; clone size: -; CDR3 protein: CASTLVGLAGGRSSYEQYF; CDR3 DNA: TGTGCCAGCACCTTGGTGGGACTAGCGGGGGGACGGAGCTCCTACGAGCAGTACTTC
V gene: TRBV6-1; D gene: -; J gene: TRBJ1-4; clone size: -; CDR3 protein: CASSDRGGTNEKLFF; CDR3 DNA: TGTGCCAGCAGTGACAGGGGTGGAACTAATGAAAAACTGTTTTTT
V gene: TRBV6-5; D gene: -; J gene: TRBJ2-7; clone size: -; CDR3 protein: CASSYGGLPYEQYF; CDR3 DNA: TGTGCCAGCAGTTACGGGGGGTTACCCTACGAGCAGTACTTC
V gene: TRBV5-1; D gene: TRBD1; J gene: TRBJ2-7; clone size: -; CDR3 protein: CASSSGTGYEQYF; CDR3 DNA: TGCGCCAGCAGCTCCGGGACAGGGTACGAGCAGTACTTC